The clone carrying this T cell receptor beta chain appeared many times. The antigen is not known. This specimen belongs to a study of Graves' ophthalmopathy and Graves' hyperthyroidism. Findings and limits, study-wide: The authors also found most expanded thyroid clonotypes above 0.001 frequency in blood. Ophthalmopathy and stable hyperthyroidism were discriminated by a 13-signature model, with roughly 86% sensitivity and 65% to 83% specificity. Sensitivity of around 67% and specificity of less than 75% were achieved by the model that predicted ophthalmopathy progression.

Every ophthalmopathy donor presented moderate-to-severe activity, CAS ≥3, NOSPECS ≥4 and duration under 3 months. The authors amplified TCR beta CDR3 regions, and they did so from RNA transcripts for repertoire sequencing. First-round RT-PCR employed HTBI primers, with a second-round multiplex PCR after it. Via MiXCR, TCRdb re-called the multiplex PCR reads, giving one row per CDR3 protein. Of 170,000 or so distinct CDR3 sequences in the sample, about 40% were seen once. The V gene end was trimmed by 1 base and the J gene end by 3 bases; junction bases not matched to a gene: 8. CDR3 length: 15 amino acids. Germline CDR1 reads DFQATT; CDR2 reads SNEGSKA (reference sequence).

The sequence derives from a woman aged 40-49 years with Graves' ophthalmopathy. The source material was peripheral blood. V usage is TRBV20-1 and J usage is TRBJ2-7, with 8 bases fitting TRBD1. DNA of the CDR3: TGCAGTGCTAGAGTTACAGGGGGAGGTCTCTACGAGCAGTACTTC. This encodes CSARVTGGGLYEQYF.